This T cell receptor (beta chain) originates from a study of T cell changes during pregnancy in multiple sclerosis. CDR3 length: 14 residues. V lost 5 bases, J lost 5 bases, and 13 bases lay in between. Germline-derived CDR1 and CDR2 are SGHTA and FQGNSA. Generated by immunoSEQ multiplex PCR, the TCRdb table keeps only in-frame clones and is missing some. The sample lists about 85,000 clones, 90% to 95% occurring once. The material was peripheral blood, obtained in the first trimester of pregnancy. The receptor comes from a female donor with multiple sclerosis, enrolled in a pregnancy study. The chain couples TRBV7-2 to TRBJ1-5; D may be TRBD1 (5 bases). CDR3 amino acids: CASSLTIGDQPQHF. The CDR3 nucleotides are TGTGCCAGCAGCCTGACAATAGGGGATCAGCCCCAGCATTTT. Full variable domain (rest looked up from reference TRBV7-2 and TRBJ1-5): GAGVSQSPSNKVTEKGKDVELRCDPISGHTALYWYRQSLGQGLEFLIYFQGNSAPDKSGLPSDRFSAERTGGSVSTLTIQRTQQEDSAVYLCASSLTIGDQPQHFGDGTRLSIL.